This T cell receptor (beta chain) derives from a study of identical twins. Findings and caveats of the study: Abundant beta clonotypes from cord blood had fewer insertions, unlike memory repertoires, which showed none. Recombination models fit unrelated individuals' TCR alpha sharing but underestimated twins'. Analyses of zero insertions could be partly confounded by invariant MAIT and iNKT cells.

This clonotype occurred a few times. Its antigen is currently unknown. TCRdb reanalysed the 5' RACE reads using MiXCR and keeps one entry per CDR3 protein. The sample holds about 890,000 distinct CDR3 sequences, 9% to 15% seen once. This same sample was also taken into another study, of yellow fever vaccine responses in identical twins.

The TCR comes from a woman between 18 and 30 years old in good health. Sequenced material: PBMCs.

This chain's CDR3 is CASSRRTGSEQYV. The CDR3 DNA reads as TGTGCCAGCAGCCGCAGGACAGGGAGCGAGCAGTACGTC. This sequence joins TRBV14 and TRBJ2-7; 8 positions agree with TRBD1. The CDR3 extends over 13 amino acids. Germline CDR1 reads SGHDN; CDR2 reads FVKESK. J lost 6 bases, V lost 4 bases, and 5 bases had no gene match.